The next 27 T cell receptor beta chains were all read from a single sample in a study of CD8 T cells in ankylosing spondylitis. One entry per CDR3 protein, called by TCRdb with MiXCR from the 5' RACE reads. Of about 270,000 distinct CDR3 sequences in the sample, 32% are singletons; the top ten hold around 4.2%. Material: blood, either unsorted or a sorted T cell fraction (not recorded which). The receptors originated from a male donor with ankylosing spondylitis or in good health (not recorded which).

This clonotype was picked up a small number of times. The CDR3 sequence: CASSRRFGKNIQYF. CDR3 bases: TGTGCCAGCAGTCGGAGGTTTGGCAAAAACATTCAGTACTTC. The rearrangement uses TRBV5-6 and TRBJ2-4; D is perhaps TRBD2 (5 bases). V lost 5 bases, J lost 3 bases, and 12 bases lay in between. This CDR3 is 14 amino acids long. Germline values: CDR1 SGHDT, CDR2 YYEEEE.

Only a few counts were recorded for this clonotype. This rearrangement joins TRBV15 to TRBJ1-5, with D tentatively TRBD1 (5 bases). V lost 0 bases, J lost 5 bases, and 11 bases lay in between. This CDR3 region has 15 residues. CDR1 is LNHNV and CDR2 is YYDKDF in the germline V gene (reference sequence). In nucleotides, the CDR3 is TGTGCCACCAGCAGAGATGGGGGAGAGGATCAGCCCCAGCATTTT. This sequence encodes CATSRDGGEDQPQHF.

The chain uses TRBV5-4 and TRBJ1-2, with D maybe TRBD1 (5 bases). Germline V gives CDR1 SGHNT, CDR2 YYREEE (reference sequence). The CDR3 covers 16 residues. Between the trimmed V and J ends, which lost 1 base and 1 base, there was a span of 14 bases. CDR3: CASSLPLTELNYGYTF. DNA for the CDR3: TGTGCCAGCAGCTTGCCTTTGACAGAGCTTAACTATGGCTACACCTTC.

The V gene is TRBV6-5, the J gene TRBJ2-4; D unresolved. With 4 bases removed from V and 0 bases from J, the gap between germline ends came to 7 bases. Per germline, CDR1 MNHEY and CDR2 SVGAGI. CDR3 length: 14 residues. Here the CDR3 DNA reads TGTGCCAGCAGTTCCAGTCTAGCCAAAAACATTCAGTACTTC. Residues: CASSSSLAKNIQYF.

In this sample, this clonotype turned up many times. This chain joins TRBV11-1 and TRBJ2-1, with TRBD2 matching 13 bases. CDR1 and CDR2 (germline): SGHAT, FQDESV (reference sequence). V shed 5 bases and J 4 bases; nucleotides not matched to a gene: 11. The CDR3 consists of 18 residues. The chain's CDR3 is CASSPRTSGGSSYNEQFF. Here the CDR3 DNA reads TGTGCCAGCAGCCCGAGGACTAGCGGGGGAAGTTCGTACAATGAGCAGTTCTTC.

This sequence joins TRBV12-3 or TRBV12-4 and TRBJ2-2; D could derive from TRBD1 or TRBD2 (5 bases each). V lost 2 bases and J 10 bases, leaving 11 bases between the germline ends. The CDR3 sequence is 13 residues long. The DNA for the CDR3 is TGTGCCAGCAGTTTATGGGACGAAGAGGAGCTGTTTTTT. Encoded protein: CASSLWDEEELFF.

This clonotype showed up just a few times. The gene calls are TRBV20-1 and TRBJ2-7, with D possibly TRBD1 on 6 matching bases. Trimming removed 2 bases at V and 5 bases at J, with 19 bases between. The CDR3 totals 15 residues. In germline, CDR1 is DFQATT, CDR2 SNEGSKA (reference sequence). CDR3 DNA sequence: TGCAGTGCTAGATTTCCCAGGGGTGGCCTCCACGAGCAGTACTTC. It yields the protein CSARFPRGGLHEQYF.

This clonotype was seen more than once but under ten times. This rearrangement joins TRBV20-1 to TRBJ2-2, with TRBD1 matching 7 bases. With 3 bases clipped from V and 7 bases from J, the junction kept 8 bases outside the gene matches. This CDR3 has 14 amino acids. CDR1 and CDR2 (germline): DFQATT, SNEGSKA (reference sequence). CDR3 in amino acids: CSASQGVGYGELFF. Here the CDR3 DNA reads TGCAGTGCTAGTCAGGGGGTTGGATACGGGGAGCTGTTTTTT.

This clonotype was recorded many times. The chain uses TRBV28 and TRBJ2-7; the D call may be TRBD1 or TRBD2 (5 bases each). V was cut by 8 bases and J by 2 bases, with 10 bases left in between. CDR1 and CDR2 (germline): MDHEN, SYDVKM. This CDR3 contains 12 residues. The DNA of the CDR3 is TGTGCCAGCCGTCAGGGACCCTACGAGCAGTACTTC. Its protein is CASRQGPYEQYF.

CDR3 loop: CATEVYGVNTEAFF. DNA for the CDR3: TGTGCCACCGAGGTGTACGGGGTTAACACTGAAGCTTTCTTT. The chain recombines TRBV12-3 or TRBV12-4 with TRBJ1-1, with D hard to call. The CDR3 is 14 residues long. Trimming shortened V by 10 bases and J by 2 bases, and 17 bases separated the two germline ends.

J is TRBJ2-1 and V is TRBV7-2; unclear D gene. V was trimmed by 5 bases and J by 5 bases, leaving 16 bases between them. The CDR3 runs 15 residues. Looked up from germline, CDR1 is SGHTA and CDR2 is FQGNSA. The CDR3 region has the DNA TGTGCCAGCAGCATTTCGGCCGGATCTAACAATGAGCAGTTCTTC. Translation gives CASSISAGSNNEQFF.

The J gene is TRBJ2-2, the V gene TRBV28; 7 bases align to TRBD1. Unmatched junction bases numbered 9, after V lost 7 bases and J lost 4 bases. Germline CDR1 MDHEN, CDR2 SYDVKM. This CDR3 spans 15 amino acids. CDR3 amino acids: CASNKDREGTGELFF. CDR3 nucleotide sequence: TGTGCCAGCAACAAAGACAGGGAAGGCACCGGGGAGCTGTTTTTT.

V is TRBV12-3 or TRBV12-4 and J is TRBJ1-6, with D tentatively TRBD1 (5 bases). CDR3 length equals 15 residues. V shed 6 bases and J shed 7 bases, with 16 bases lying between them. Here the CDR3 reads CASRRGVEGNSPLHF. CDR3 sequence (DNA): TGTGCCAGCAGGCGGGGGGTAGAAGGAAATTCACCCCTCCACTTT.

V usage is TRBV15 and J usage is TRBJ2-7, with D tentatively TRBD2 (5 bases). The CDR3 covers 15 residues. CDR1 is LNHNV and CDR2 is YYDKDF in the germline V gene (reference sequence). The V and J ends lost 0 bases and 0 bases respectively, with 9 bases between them. CDR3 nucleotides: TGTGCCACCAGCAGAGAAGCGGTTCCCTCCTACGAGCAGTACTTC. This encodes CATSREAVPSYEQYF.

A few counts support this clonotype. The chain uses TRBV11-2 and TRBJ2-1; no clear D. The V end lost 3 bases, the J end lost 1 base, and 7 bases lay between the germline ends. Per the germline V gene, CDR1 is SGHAT and CDR2 is FQNNGV. The CDR3 contains 14 residues. The CDR3 region is CASSFSKSYNEQFF. For the CDR3, the DNA is TGTGCCAGCAGCTTCTCTAAGTCCTACAATGAGCAGTTCTTC.

The V gene is TRBV29-1, the J gene TRBJ2-7; maybe TRBD1 (5 bases). CDR1 SQVTM and CDR2 ANQGSEA come from the germline V gene. Trimming left V 3 bases short and J 6 bases short, with 9 bases between. The length of the CDR3 is 11 residues. The CDR3 DNA reads as TGCAGCGTTGAGGTGGGGCGCGAGCAGTACTTC. It yields the protein CSVEVGREQYF.

This clonotype was seen a handful of times. The chain links TRBV12-3 or TRBV12-4 to TRBJ1-2, with 9 bases that match TRBD1. V trimming: 6 bases; J trimming: 7 bases; junction bases outside the gene matches: 9. The CDR3 is 14 residues long. The chain's CDR3 is CASSRDRVSRGYTF. The CDR3 region has the DNA TGTGCCAGCAGCCGGGACAGGGTTTCGCGTGGCTACACCTTC.

This clonotype was recorded a few times. The rearrangement uses TRBV9 and TRBJ2-5, with D perhaps matching TRBD2 (6 bases). The CDR3 spans 12 residues. CDR1 is SGDLS, CDR2 YYNGEE, per germline. The germline V and J ends were trimmed by 6 bases and 4 bases, with 10 bases remaining between them. CDR3 sequence: CASNGGSETQYF. The CDR3 coding sequence is TGTGCCAGCAACGGGGGATCAGAGACCCAGTACTTC.

The chain joins TRBV19 to TRBJ2-1, with D possibly being TRBD2 (5 bases). Trimming stripped 7 bases from V and 6 bases from J, with 13 bases between. This CDR3 is 13 amino acids long. Germline values: CDR1 LNHDA, CDR2 SQIVND (reference sequence). Here the CDR3 DNA reads TGTGCCAGTACGAGCGACTATCGCAATGAGCAGTTCTTC. It codes for CASTSDYRNEQFF.

The CDR3 spells CASAGDANVLTF. The CDR3 nucleotides are TGTGCCAGCGCCGGGGACGCCAACGTCCTGACTTTC. The genes are TRBV7-9 and TRBJ2-6; the D call may be TRBD1 or TRBD2 (5 bases each). CDR1 and CDR2 from the germline V gene are SEHNR and FQNEAQ (reference sequence). V lost 8 bases and J lost 7, with 9 bases in between. This CDR3 is built from 12 residues.

The rearrangement uses TRBV29-1 and TRBJ2-3, with 11 bases fitting TRBD1. The CDR3 is 14 residues long. The V segment lost 6 bases and the J segment 3 bases; nucleotides outside the gene matches: 5. CDR1 and CDR2 (germline): SQVTM, ANQGSEA. This CDR3 reads CSVPRDRGTDTQYF. Written as DNA, the CDR3 is TGCAGCGTACCACGGGACAGGGGGACAGATACGCAGTATTTT.

This rearrangement joins TRBV10-3 to TRBJ2-3, with D unresolved. The V end lost 2 bases, the J end lost 6 bases, and 6 bases lay between the germline ends. This CDR3 is 12 amino acids long. Germline CDR1 is ENHRY and CDR2 is SYGVKD. The CDR3 loop is CAISENTDTQYF. The CDR3 DNA is TGTGCCATCAGTGAGAATACGGATACGCAGTATTTT.

V usage is TRBV12-3 or TRBV12-4 and J usage is TRBJ2-7; D gene ambiguous. V was trimmed by 1 base and J by 6 bases, leaving 7 bases between them. The CDR3 has 12 residues. CDR3: CASSLVGSEQYF. CDR3 bases: TGTGCCAGCAGTTTAGTGGGCTCCGAGCAGTACTTC.

This clonotype was picked up one time. The chain couples TRBV15 to TRBJ1-5, with a tentative D call TRBD1 (6 bases). Trimming took off 6 bases at V and 2 bases at J, with 14 bases between the two ends. The CDR3 covers 15 residues. Germline V lookup: CDR1 LNHNV, CDR2 YYDKDF (reference sequence). CDR3 nucleotides: TGTGCCACCAGAGGTGGGGCAGGGGGCAATCAGCCCCAGCATTTT. This codes for CATRGGAGGNQPQHF.

Only one count was recorded for this clonotype. J is TRBJ2-4 and V is TRBV9; a possible D gene is TRBD1 (5 bases). The CDR3 consists of 17 residues. Germline CDR1 reads SGDLS; CDR2 reads YYNGEE. The V and J ends lost 0 bases and 1 base respectively, with 14 bases between them. The CDR3, as DNA: TGTGCCAGCAGCGTAGGTTTGGGGCCCCAGGCCAAAAACATTCAGTACTTC. It yields the protein CASSVGLGPQAKNIQYF.

This clonotype was observed a handful of times. This chain uses TRBV20-1 with TRBJ2-5, with D tentatively TRBD2 (5 bases). Trimming took off 0 bases at V and 0 bases at J, with 14 bases between the two ends. There are 16 residues in the CDR3. Germline V gene sequence: CDR1 DFQATT, CDR2 SNEGSKA (reference sequence). The CDR3, as DNA: TGCAGTGCTAGAGATCGGAGGCGGCGATACCAAGAGACCCAGTACTTC. As protein: CSARDRRRRYQETQYF.

This clonotype came up a few times. The chain couples TRBV7-9 to TRBJ2-1; possibly TRBD1 for D (5 bases). This CDR3 comprises 13 residues. V shed 5 bases and J shed 4 bases, with 9 bases lying between them. In germline, CDR1 is SEHNR, CDR2 FQNEAQ (reference sequence). This CDR3 is CASSPPGYNEQFF. As DNA, the CDR3 is TGTGCCAGCAGCCCTCCAGGGTACAATGAGCAGTTCTTC.